This record looks at one T cell receptor (beta chain) sequence and its context. The antigen is unknown. J gave up 1 base and V 5 bases, and 3 bases lay outside the gene matches. Germline loops: CDR1 SGHVS, CDR2 FNYEAQ. CDR3 length equals 14 residues. This PCR relied on a set of 60 Vbeta primers and 13 Jbeta primers. TCRdb's copy holds only in-frame clones and misses some; the assay was immunoSEQ multiplex PCR. In the table there are some 120,000 clones, approximately 80% of which are singletons. This sample was included in a study of cytomegalovirus exposure and HLA in healthy donors. Study summary: As released early, the data held 65 million to 90 million unique TCRs from HLA-typed donors. General study points: Altogether, more than 150 TCR beta chains were recorded as cytomegalovirus-associated.

This TCR was sampled from a man aged 30 to 39 in good health and CMV-seropositive. The chain recombines TRBV7-6 with TRBJ1-1; 8 bases are shared with TRBD1. The sequenced sample was PBMCs. As DNA, the CDR3 is TGTGCCAGCAGCCCCGGACAGGGGAACACTGAAGCTTTCTTT. Translated: CASSPGQGNTEAFF. The full variable domain, completed using reference TRBV7-6 and TRBJ1-1, is GAGVSQSPRYKVTKRGQDVALRCDPISGHVSLYWYRQALGQGPEFLTYFNYEAQQDKSGLPNDRFSAERPEGSISTLTIQRTEQRDSAMYRCASSPGQGNTEAFFGQGTRLTVV.